Listed below are T cell receptor beta chains from one sample, sequenced in a study of T cell responses to AZD1222 COVID-19 vaccine. The method was immunoSEQ multiplex PCR; TCRdb's version includes in-frame clones alone and lacks a portion of them. This sample has 98,000 or so clones; 88% occur once, and the top ten carry approximately 16%. Sequences were derived from peripheral blood, sampled 28 days after the second AZD1222 dose. The receptors were gathered from an adult who received the AZD1222 COVID-19 vaccine. The CDR3 runs from the conserved cysteine through the conserved F or W. A D gene is named only where the DNA matches it firmly. Clone size is given for some rows only: seen once, a few or many times, or a class if the clone is expanded.

J gene: TRBJ2-3; clone size: NA; V gene: TRBV6-2/TRBV6-3; D gene: NA; CDR3 DNA: TGTGCCAGCAGTTACCCAACGGGAGTGGGAGATACGCAGTATTTT; CDR3 protein: CASSYPTGVGDTQYF
J gene: TRBJ1-1; clone size: once; V gene: TRBV27; D gene: TRBD1; CDR3 DNA: TGTGCCAGCAGTTTCGCCCCTATCACAGGGGGCTTAGCTGAAGCTTTCTTT; CDR3 protein: CASSFAPITGGLAEAFF
J gene: TRBJ1-4; clone size: NA; V gene: TRBV7-2; D gene: NA; CDR3 DNA: TGTGCCAGCAGCTTACAGAGCTCTAATGAAAAACTGTTTTTT; CDR3 protein: CASSLQSSNEKLFF
J gene: TRBJ2-2; clone size: NA; V gene: TRBV15; D gene: TRBD1; CDR3 DNA: TGTGCCACCAGCAGAGGCGGGACAGGGGGCGCCGGGGAGCTGTTTTTT; CDR3 protein: CATSRGGTGGAGELFF
J gene: TRBJ2-5; clone size: NA; V gene: TRBV18; D gene: NA; CDR3 DNA: TGTGCCAGCTCACCGAGGGCAGGGTCTAACCAAGAGACCCAGTACTTC; CDR3 protein: CASSPRAGSNQETQYF
J gene: TRBJ2-1; clone size: NA; V gene: TRBV10-3; D gene: TRBD2; CDR3 DNA: TGTGCCATCAGTGAGTTGGGGCGGGAGCAATCCTACAATGAGCAGTTCTTC; CDR3 protein: CAISELGREQSYNEQFF
J gene: TRBJ2-7; clone size: NA; V gene: TRBV5-1; D gene: TRBD1; CDR3 DNA: TGCGCCAGCAGCTCACGAACAGGGGAAGGGGAGCAGTACTTC; CDR3 protein: CASSSRTGEGEQYF
J gene: TRBJ1-2; clone size: NA; V gene: TRBV5-1; D gene: TRBD1; CDR3 DNA: TGCGCCAGCAGCGAGACACCGGGACAGGACCGCTATGGCTACACCTTC; CDR3 protein: CASSETPGQDRYGYTF
J gene: TRBJ2-2; clone size: NA; V gene: TRBV6-5; D gene: TRBD1; CDR3 DNA: TGTGCCAGCAGTAACCGACAGGGGAGTATCGGGGAGCTGTTTTTT; CDR3 protein: CASSNRQGSIGELFF
J gene: TRBJ2-3; clone size: once; V gene: TRBV28; D gene: TRBD2; CDR3 DNA: TGTGCCAGCAGTCCGCAGACTAGCGGCACAGATACGCAGTATTTT; CDR3 protein: CASSPQTSGTDTQYF
J gene: TRBJ2-7; clone size: NA; V gene: TRBV13; D gene: NA; CDR3 DNA: TGTGCCAGTTCTCTCGGGGCTTCCTACGAGCAGTACTTC; CDR3 protein: CASSLGASYEQYF
J gene: TRBJ2-1; clone size: NA; V gene: TRBV6-5; D gene: TRBD2; CDR3 DNA: TGTGCCAGCAGACCGACTAGCGGGAGTGATGAGCAGTTCTTC; CDR3 protein: CASRPTSGSDEQFF
J gene: TRBJ1-5; clone size: NA; V gene: TRBV20-1; D gene: NA; CDR3 DNA: TGCAGTGCTAGTCCGCCGCAGGGAAATCAGCCCCAGCATTTT; CDR3 protein: CSASPPQGNQPQHF
J gene: TRBJ1-4; clone size: NA; V gene: TRBV30; D gene: TRBD1; CDR3 DNA: TGTGCCTGGAGTGTACAGGGGGCTGAAAAACTGTTTTTT; CDR3 protein: CAWSVQGAEKLFF
J gene: TRBJ1-3; clone size: NA; V gene: TRBV7-2; D gene: NA; CDR3 DNA: TGTGCCAGCAGCTTTAGGATGGTGGGCTCTGGAAACACCATATATTTT; CDR3 protein: CASSFRMVGSGNTIYF
J gene: TRBJ2-7; clone size: NA; V gene: TRBV12-3/TRBV12-4; D gene: TRBD1; CDR3 DNA: TGTGCCAGCAGCCTCGGGACAGGGGAGCAGTACTTC; CDR3 protein: CASSLGTGEQYF
J gene: TRBJ1-4; clone size: NA; V gene: TRBV18; D gene: NA; CDR3 DNA: TGTGCCAGCTCAGCGTCCAGGTCAGCCGAGAATGAAAAACTGTTTTTT; CDR3 protein: CASSASRSAENEKLFF
J gene: TRBJ2-1; clone size: NA; V gene: TRBV7-9; D gene: NA; CDR3 DNA: TGTGCCAGCAGCTTAGCTGGGGAGCCCCGCTCCTACAATGAGCAGTTCTTC; CDR3 protein: CASSLAGEPRSYNEQFF
J gene: TRBJ1-2; clone size: NA; V gene: TRBV4-1; D gene: NA; CDR3 DNA: TGCGCCAGCAGCCAAGATCGGCCAGGGTACTATGGCTACACCTTC; CDR3 protein: CASSQDRPGYYGYTF
J gene: TRBJ2-7; clone size: NA; V gene: TRBV6-5; D gene: NA; CDR3 DNA: TGTGCCAGCATGAGGGACGGATCCTACGAGCAGTACTTC; CDR3 protein: CASMRDGSYEQYF
J gene: TRBJ2-5; clone size: NA; V gene: TRBV6-6; D gene: TRBD1; CDR3 DNA: TGTGCCAGCAGTCCTACGGCGGACAGGGGGTCCGAGACCCAGTACTTC; CDR3 protein: CASSPTADRGSETQYF
J gene: TRBJ1-2; clone size: NA; V gene: TRBV10-2; D gene: NA; CDR3 DNA: TGCGCCAGCAGTGAGTCTGGCAGGGATGAGGGCTACACCTTC; CDR3 protein: CASSESGRDEGYTF
J gene: TRBJ2-7; clone size: NA; V gene: TRBV5-1; D gene: TRBD2; CDR3 DNA: TGCGCCAGCAGCCTGGGACTAGCGGGAGGTCACCCCTACGAGCAGTACTTC; CDR3 protein: CASSLGLAGGHPYEQYF
J gene: TRBJ2-1; clone size: NA; V gene: TRBV7-6; D gene: NA; CDR3 DNA: TGTGCCAGCAACCTGTACGAGCAGTTCTTC; CDR3 protein: CASNLYEQFF
J gene: TRBJ1-6; clone size: NA; V gene: TRBV9; D gene: NA; CDR3 DNA: TGTGCCAGCAGCGGTAAAAATCACAGTGCGGGTAGATGGAATTCACCCCTCCACTTT; CDR3 protein: CASSGKNHSAGRWNSPLHF
J gene: TRBJ2-1; clone size: NA; V gene: TRBV6-1; D gene: NA; CDR3 DNA: TGTGCCAGCAGTGAATCGGGCTCCCTAACGGATGAGCAGTTCTTC; CDR3 protein: CASSESGSLTDEQFF
J gene: TRBJ1-1; clone size: NA; V gene: TRBV7-2; D gene: NA; CDR3 DNA: TGTGCCAGCAGCTTAGAGGGGGACACTGAAGCTTTCTTT; CDR3 protein: CASSLEGDTEAFF
J gene: TRBJ1-5; clone size: NA; V gene: TRBV19; D gene: NA; CDR3 DNA: TGTGCCAGTAGTATAGAGCTTCAGCGGTATCAGCCCCAGCATTTT; CDR3 protein: CASSIELQRYQPQHF
J gene: TRBJ1-3; clone size: NA; V gene: TRBV7-2; D gene: NA; CDR3 DNA: TGTGCCAGCAGCTTAGATAGGCCCTCCTCTGGAAACACCATATATTTT; CDR3 protein: CASSLDRPSSGNTIYF
J gene: TRBJ1-5; clone size: NA; V gene: TRBV10-2; D gene: TRBD1; CDR3 DNA: TGCGCCAGCAGACCCGGGACAGGGGGCCTATATAGCAATCAGCCCCAGCATTTT; CDR3 protein: CASRPGTGGLYSNQPQHF
J gene: TRBJ1-6; clone size: NA; V gene: TRBV11-3; D gene: NA; CDR3 DNA: TGTGCCAGCAGCTTGGGAGAAACGATTTCACCCCTCCACTTT; CDR3 protein: CASSLGETISPLHF
J gene: TRBJ2-5; clone size: NA; V gene: TRBV5-1; D gene: NA; CDR3 DNA: TGCGCCAGCAGGACGTCCGGGACGAACCTGCAAGAGACCCAGTACTTC; CDR3 protein: CASRTSGTNLQETQYF
J gene: TRBJ1-5; clone size: NA; V gene: TRBV19; D gene: NA; CDR3 DNA: TGTGCCAGTATCCCGGGGGGGGTGGGCGGCAATCAGCCCCAGCATTTT; CDR3 protein: CASIPGGVGGNQPQHF
J gene: TRBJ1-2; clone size: NA; V gene: TRBV18; D gene: NA; CDR3 DNA: TGTGCCAGCTCGCCTTCCGACAGACCTAACTATGGCTACACCTTC; CDR3 protein: CASSPSDRPNYGYTF
J gene: TRBJ1-2; clone size: NA; V gene: TRBV15; D gene: NA; CDR3 DNA: TGTGCCACCAGCTATGGCTATGGCTACACCTTC; CDR3 protein: CATSYGYGYTF
J gene: TRBJ1-2; clone size: NA; V gene: TRBV3-1/TRBV3-2; D gene: NA; CDR3 DNA: TGTGCCAGCAGCCATTCTGGGGGCTGGTATGGCTACACCTTC; CDR3 protein: CASSHSGGWYGYTF
J gene: TRBJ1-2; clone size: NA; V gene: TRBV3-1/TRBV3-2; D gene: TRBD1; CDR3 DNA: TGTGCCAGCAGCCTTTCGACAGGGGCTGGTGGCTACACCTTC; CDR3 protein: CASSLSTGAGGYTF
J gene: TRBJ1-1; clone size: NA; V gene: TRBV7-2; D gene: NA; CDR3 DNA: TGTGCCAGCAGCTTAGGACCGGCGAACACTGAAGCTTTCTTT; CDR3 protein: CASSLGPANTEAFF
J gene: TRBJ2-7; clone size: NA; V gene: TRBV19; D gene: TRBD1; CDR3 DNA: TGTGCCAGTAGTAAAGGACAGGGATTCTCCGAGCAGTACTTC; CDR3 protein: CASSKGQGFSEQYF
J gene: TRBJ2-3; clone size: NA; V gene: TRBV7-9; D gene: NA; CDR3 DNA: TGTGCCAGCAGCTTAGGGGGGACCACAGATACGCAGTATTTT; CDR3 protein: CASSLGGTTDTQYF
J gene: TRBJ1-5; clone size: NA; V gene: TRBV6-4; D gene: NA; CDR3 DNA: TGTGCCAGCAGTGATAGGGGCAAGGGCAATCAGCCCCAGCATTTT; CDR3 protein: CASSDRGKGNQPQHF
J gene: TRBJ1-2; clone size: once; V gene: TRBV7-8; D gene: NA; CDR3 DNA: TGTGCCAGCAGGCCCTCTCCGTGGGCGAGGAACTATGGCTACACCTTC; CDR3 protein: CASRPSPWARNYGYTF
J gene: TRBJ2-3; clone size: NA; V gene: TRBV28; D gene: NA; CDR3 DNA: TGTGCCAGCAGTTTACCGGTAGCGGCAGGACTCACAGATACGCAGTATTTT; CDR3 protein: CASSLPVAAGLTDTQYF
J gene: TRBJ2-6; clone size: NA; V gene: TRBV28; D gene: NA; CDR3 DNA: TGTGCCAGCAGACCAAACAGGGAATTGGCTGGGGCCAACGTCCTGACTTTC; CDR3 protein: CASRPNRELAGANVLTF
J gene: TRBJ1-2; clone size: NA; V gene: TRBV7-2; D gene: NA; CDR3 DNA: TGTGCCAGCAGCCCGGACGCGAATAACTATGGCTACACCTTC; CDR3 protein: CASSPDANNYGYTF
J gene: TRBJ1-2; clone size: NA; V gene: TRBV6-5; D gene: TRBD1; CDR3 DNA: TGTGCCAGCAGTAGGACAGGGGAACGAGGTTGCACCTTC; CDR3 protein: CASSRTGERGCTF
J gene: TRBJ1-1; clone size: NA; V gene: TRBV11-2; D gene: NA; CDR3 DNA: TGTGCCAGCAGCTTAGATCCGAACACTGAAGCTTTCTTT; CDR3 protein: CASSLDPNTEAFF
J gene: TRBJ1-2; clone size: NA; V gene: TRBV6-5; D gene: TRBD1; CDR3 DNA: TGTGCCAGCAGTTACGCCGGGACAGGGGGCGCTTATGGCTACACCTTC; CDR3 protein: CASSYAGTGGAYGYTF
J gene: TRBJ2-7; clone size: NA; V gene: TRBV19; D gene: TRBD2; CDR3 DNA: TGTGCCAGTAACCCTAGCGGGAGCGGCCCCTACGAGCAGTACTTC; CDR3 protein: CASNPSGSGPYEQYF
J gene: TRBJ2-7; clone size: NA; V gene: TRBV20-1; D gene: NA; CDR3 DNA: TGCAGTGCTGCAGGGAACGAGCAGTACTTC; CDR3 protein: CSAAGNEQYF
J gene: TRBJ2-1; clone size: NA; V gene: TRBV5-6; D gene: NA; CDR3 DNA: TGTGCCAGCAGCCGGGGCCTTGACTCCTACAATGAGCAGTTCTTC; CDR3 protein: CASSRGLDSYNEQFF